A selection of T cell receptor beta chains follows, all from one sample in a study of Siglec-9 on CD8 T cells in melanoma. Libraries were prepared by immunoSEQ multiplex PCR; TCRdb keeps only in-frame clonotypes and omits some of them. Here the sample spans more than 30,000 clones, approximately 84% being singletons. The sequencing sample was made of Siglec-9- CD8+ T cells sorted from blood. Receptor source: a human donor in good health. Both conserved end residues are part of each CDR3. The D gene is left open where the match is weak. The size entry is marked missing in some rows and otherwise reads once, few, many or a size class.

v_call: TRBV27; clone_size: NA; j_call: TRBJ2-7; d_call: NA; cdr3_aa: CASGHGPAYEQYF; cdr3_nt: TGTGCCAGCGGTCACGGGCCAGCCTACGAGCAGTACTTC
v_call: TRBV7-9; clone_size: NA; j_call: TRBJ2-2; d_call: NA; cdr3_aa: CAIYFAGSTGELFF; cdr3_nt: TGTGCCATCTACTTCGCTGGATCCACCGGGGAGCTGTTTTTT
v_call: TRBV7-6; clone_size: NA; j_call: TRBJ1-2; d_call: NA; cdr3_aa: CASSLAVNEYGYTF; cdr3_nt: TGTGCCAGCAGCTTAGCGGTGAACGAATATGGCTACACCTTC
v_call: TRBV4-1; clone_size: NA; j_call: TRBJ2-7; d_call: NA; cdr3_aa: CASSQTQGMAYEQYF; cdr3_nt: TGCGCCAGCAGCCAAACGCAGGGTATGGCCTACGAGCAGTACTTC
v_call: TRBV27; clone_size: NA; j_call: TRBJ2-1; d_call: TRBD1; cdr3_aa: CASSSTGALYNEQFF; cdr3_nt: TGTGCCAGCAGTTCCACAGGGGCACTTTACAATGAGCAGTTCTTC
v_call: TRBV18; clone_size: NA; j_call: TRBJ2-1; d_call: NA; cdr3_aa: CASSRTSYNEQFF; cdr3_nt: TGTGCCAGCTCCCGCACTAGCTACAATGAGCAGTTCTTC
v_call: TRBV19; clone_size: once; j_call: TRBJ1-1; d_call: NA; cdr3_aa: CASSIVGGEVGNTEAFF; cdr3_nt: TGTGCCAGTAGTATAGTCGGGGGCGAGGTTGGAAACACTGAAGCTTTCTTT
v_call: TRBV6-1; clone_size: NA; j_call: TRBJ2-7; d_call: TRBD1; cdr3_aa: CASSEAGDSSYEQYF; cdr3_nt: TGTGCCAGCAGTGAAGCTGGGGACAGTTCCTACGAGCAGTACTTC
v_call: TRBV27; clone_size: few; j_call: TRBJ1-5; d_call: NA; cdr3_aa: CASSLSLKQPQHF; cdr3_nt: TGTGCCAGCAGTTTATCTCTCAAGCAGCCCCAGCATTTT
v_call: TRBV7-9; clone_size: NA; j_call: TRBJ2-7; d_call: NA; cdr3_aa: CASRPSGHLYEQYF; cdr3_nt: TGTGCCAGCAGGCCCTCGGGACATTTGTACGAGCAGTACTTC
v_call: TRBV19; clone_size: NA; j_call: TRBJ2-7; d_call: NA; cdr3_aa: CASSIGLTSYEQYF; cdr3_nt: TGTGCCAGTAGTATAGGACTTACCTCCTACGAGCAGTACTTC
v_call: TRBV7-9; clone_size: NA; j_call: TRBJ2-3; d_call: NA; cdr3_aa: CASSFGVSTDTQYF; cdr3_nt: TGTGCCAGCAGCTTCGGGGTTAGCACAGATACGCAGTATTTT
v_call: TRBV19; clone_size: NA; j_call: TRBJ2-1; d_call: TRBD2; cdr3_aa: CASSIDLAGVDNEQFF; cdr3_nt: TGTGCCAGTAGTATTGACCTAGCGGGAGTTGATAATGAGCAGTTCTTC
v_call: TRBV19; clone_size: NA; j_call: TRBJ2-3; d_call: TRBD2; cdr3_aa: CASSRLAGGDTQYF; cdr3_nt: TGTGCCAGTAGCAGACTAGCGGGGGGAGATACGCAGTATTTT
v_call: TRBV27; clone_size: NA; j_call: TRBJ2-7; d_call: NA; cdr3_aa: CASSLTRPDSYEQYF; cdr3_nt: TGTGCCAGCAGTCTCACGCGTCCTGACTCCTACGAGCAGTACTTC
v_call: TRBV21-1; clone_size: NA; j_call: TRBJ2-1; d_call: NA; cdr3_aa: CASSQDRSGSYNEQFF; cdr3_nt: TGTGCCAGCAGCCAGGACAGGTCAGGCTCCTACAATGAGCAGTTCTTC
v_call: TRBV27; clone_size: NA; j_call: TRBJ2-7; d_call: TRBD1; cdr3_aa: CASGDRPSYEQYF; cdr3_nt: TGTGCCAGCGGGGACAGGCCCTCCTACGAGCAGTACTTC
v_call: TRBV7-9; clone_size: NA; j_call: TRBJ2-7; d_call: NA; cdr3_aa: CASSPPGERSYEQYF; cdr3_nt: TGTGCCAGCAGCCCCCCAGGGGAAAGGTCCTACGAGCAGTACTTC
v_call: TRBV27; clone_size: NA; j_call: TRBJ1-3; d_call: NA; cdr3_aa: CASSPEGFGNTIYF; cdr3_nt: TGTGCCAGCAGTCCGGAGGGTTTTGGAAACACCATATATTTT
v_call: TRBV7-9; clone_size: NA; j_call: TRBJ2-7; d_call: TRBD1; cdr3_aa: CASSDPDRDHEQYF; cdr3_nt: TGTGCCAGCAGCGACCCGGACAGGGACCACGAGCAGTACTTC
v_call: TRBV28; clone_size: once; j_call: TRBJ2-3; d_call: NA; cdr3_aa: CASSLLNTDTQYF; cdr3_nt: TGTGCCAGCAGTTTATTAAACACAGATACGCAGTATTTT
v_call: TRBV28; clone_size: NA; j_call: TRBJ2-6; d_call: NA; cdr3_aa: CASSSNLQTAGANVLTF; cdr3_nt: TGTGCCAGCAGTTCAAACCTTCAGACAGCTGGGGCCAACGTCCTGACTTTC
v_call: TRBV6-1; clone_size: NA; j_call: TRBJ1-4; d_call: NA; cdr3_aa: CASSELEQVGGEKLFF; cdr3_nt: TGTGCCAGCAGTGAACTAGAACAGGTTGGGGGTGAAAAACTGTTTTTT
v_call: TRBV28; clone_size: NA; j_call: TRBJ2-4; d_call: TRBD1; cdr3_aa: CASSLDRDTLAKNIQYF; cdr3_nt: TGTGCCAGCAGTTTAGACAGGGACACTTTAGCCAAAAACATTCAGTACTTC
v_call: TRBV7-6; clone_size: NA; j_call: TRBJ1-5; d_call: TRBD1; cdr3_aa: CASSLGVQGVSNQPQHF; cdr3_nt: TGTGCCAGCAGCTTAGGGGTACAGGGGGTAAGCAATCAGCCCCAGCATTTT
v_call: TRBV9; clone_size: NA; j_call: TRBJ1-1; d_call: NA; cdr3_aa: CASSVGGATEAFF; cdr3_nt: TGTGCCAGCAGCGTAGGGGGAGCAACTGAAGCTTTCTTT
v_call: TRBV6-1; clone_size: few; j_call: TRBJ2-1; d_call: TRBD1; cdr3_aa: CASSEQQGAYNEQFF; cdr3_nt: TGTGCCAGCAGTGAGCAACAGGGGGCCTACAATGAGCAGTTCTTC
v_call: TRBV7-9; clone_size: NA; j_call: TRBJ2-5; d_call: NA; cdr3_aa: CASSRTFQETQYF; cdr3_nt: TGTGCCAGCAGCCGGACTTTCCAAGAGACCCAGTACTTC
v_call: TRBV7-8; clone_size: NA; j_call: TRBJ1-1; d_call: NA; cdr3_aa: CASTDGKNTEAFF; cdr3_nt: TGTGCCAGTACGGACGGGAAGAACACTGAAGCTTTCTTT
v_call: TRBV19; clone_size: NA; j_call: TRBJ2-3; d_call: TRBD2; cdr3_aa: CASSIDGGGWGQDTQYF; cdr3_nt: TGTGCCAGTAGTATAGATGGGGGGGGATGGGGTCAAGATACGCAGTATTTT